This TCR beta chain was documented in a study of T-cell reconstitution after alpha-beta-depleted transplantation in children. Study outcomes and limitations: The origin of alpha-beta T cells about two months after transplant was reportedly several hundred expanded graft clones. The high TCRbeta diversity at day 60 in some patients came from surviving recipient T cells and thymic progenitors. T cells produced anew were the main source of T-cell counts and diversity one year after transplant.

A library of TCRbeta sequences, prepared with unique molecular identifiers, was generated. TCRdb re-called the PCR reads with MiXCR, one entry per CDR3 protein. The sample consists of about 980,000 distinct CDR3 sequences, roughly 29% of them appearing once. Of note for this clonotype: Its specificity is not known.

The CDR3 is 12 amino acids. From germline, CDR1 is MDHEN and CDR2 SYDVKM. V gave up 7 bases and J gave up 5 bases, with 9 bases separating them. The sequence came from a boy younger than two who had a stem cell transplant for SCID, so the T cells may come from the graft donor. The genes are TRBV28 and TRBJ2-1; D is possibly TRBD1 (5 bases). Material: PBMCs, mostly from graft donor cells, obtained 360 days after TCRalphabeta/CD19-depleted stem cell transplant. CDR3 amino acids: CASTGNDNEQFF. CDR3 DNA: TGTGCCAGCACAGGGAACGACAATGAGCAGTTCTTC.